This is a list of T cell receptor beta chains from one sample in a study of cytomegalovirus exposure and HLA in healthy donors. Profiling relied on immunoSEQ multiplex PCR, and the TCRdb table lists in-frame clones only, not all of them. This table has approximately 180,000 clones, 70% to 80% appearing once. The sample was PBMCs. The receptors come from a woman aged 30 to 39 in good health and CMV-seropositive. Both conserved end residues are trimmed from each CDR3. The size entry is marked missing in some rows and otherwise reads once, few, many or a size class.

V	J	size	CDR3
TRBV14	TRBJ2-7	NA	ASSFSDLVGTNEQY
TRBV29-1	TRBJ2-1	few	SVPPLAGHYNEQF
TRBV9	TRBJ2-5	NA	ASSPQGAQETQY
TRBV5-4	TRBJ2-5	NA	ASRTAGGPETQY
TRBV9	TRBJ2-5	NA	ASSVSPTEETQY
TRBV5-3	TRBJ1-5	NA	ARSLSGGGPQPQH
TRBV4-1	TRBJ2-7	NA	ASSQVTRQVGEQY
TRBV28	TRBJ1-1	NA	ASWDRNTEAF
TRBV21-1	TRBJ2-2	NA	ASSKAAGGTGELF
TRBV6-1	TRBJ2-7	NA	ASSNLAGVNHEQY
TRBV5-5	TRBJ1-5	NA	ASSFQQGIGQPQH
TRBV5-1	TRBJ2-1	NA	ASSRGLAGGSYNEQF
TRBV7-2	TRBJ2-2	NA	ASSPFTNTGELF
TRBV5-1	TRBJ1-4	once	ASSSTGGFNEKLF
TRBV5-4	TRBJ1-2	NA	ASSFGGAPNYGYT
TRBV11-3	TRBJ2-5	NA	ASSSLAGAGGQETQY
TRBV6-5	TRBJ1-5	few	ASSYSNKQPQH
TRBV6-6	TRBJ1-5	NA	ASSTRGGDNQPQH
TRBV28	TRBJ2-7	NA	ASSLGAAEPSWSYEQY
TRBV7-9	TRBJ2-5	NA	ASSSGEGRFLETQY
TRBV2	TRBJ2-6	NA	ASSPIGANVLT
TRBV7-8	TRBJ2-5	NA	ASSLVRQGARETQY
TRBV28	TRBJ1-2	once	ASSLNRDRAPFYGYT
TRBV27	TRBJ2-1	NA	ASSPGTSGSGEQF
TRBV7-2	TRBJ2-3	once	ASSLGPSSTDTQY
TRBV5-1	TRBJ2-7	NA	ASGEGSYEQY
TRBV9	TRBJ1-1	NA	ASSQQVTYTEAF
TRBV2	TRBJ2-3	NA	ASRDFAVTDTQY
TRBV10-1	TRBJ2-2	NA	ASSKGQTGELF
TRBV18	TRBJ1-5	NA	ASSPRGQGVFPNQPQH
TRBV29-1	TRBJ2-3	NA	SAQSLAADTQY
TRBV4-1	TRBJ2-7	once	ASSQGNWEAYEQY
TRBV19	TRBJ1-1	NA	ASSIGLGGNLFMNTEAF
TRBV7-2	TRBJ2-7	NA	ASSLPTGTHYEQY
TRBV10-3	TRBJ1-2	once	AISSRGEGGYT
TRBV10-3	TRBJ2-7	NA	ATVPSAEPYEQY
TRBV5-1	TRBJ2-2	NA	ASSLSIQVRNFAAGELF
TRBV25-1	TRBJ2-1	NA	ASSVITSGSYNEQF
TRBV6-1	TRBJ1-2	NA	ASVPSTGANYGYT
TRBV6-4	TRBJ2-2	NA	ASGQGRDTGELF
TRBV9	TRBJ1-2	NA	ASSVDLENYGYT
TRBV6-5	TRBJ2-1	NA	ASVASGYYNEQF
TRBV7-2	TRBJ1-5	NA	ASSSAGPQH
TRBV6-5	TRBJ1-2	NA	ASKIQGTSNYGYT
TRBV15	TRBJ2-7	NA	ATSKEQGAVYEQY
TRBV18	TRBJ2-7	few	ASSPRTGSYEQY
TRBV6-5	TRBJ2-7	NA	ASRGGVAGGYEQY
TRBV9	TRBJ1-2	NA	ASSAEGRGVGGYT
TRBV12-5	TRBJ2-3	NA	ASGSDVGSGTDTQY